This T cell receptor beta chain was recorded in a study of CD4+ T cells in melanoma. Sequenced by immunoSEQ multiplex PCR; TCRdb stores in-frame clones only, minus some. This sample has fewer than 15,000 clones, with 62% found just once. Turning to this clone: Its antigen is not known.

General study results and limits: Reportedly, melanoma neoantigen-specific CD4+ T cells showed varied differentiation states. A reported correlation linked neoantigen-specific CD4+ T cells to CD8+, macrophage and B cell function.

Trimming cost V 4 bases and J 11 bases; bases outside gene matches: 12. From germline, CDR1 is ENHRY and CDR2 SYGVKD. The CDR3 contains 14 residues. The genes are TRBV10-3 and TRBJ1-1, with 8 bases that match TRBD1. Sequenced sample: cells from a culture (not recorded whether cultured in vitro). The clonotype comes from a human donor with melanoma. CDR3 protein: CAISGRQGALGAFF. CDR3 nucleotide sequence: TGTGCCATCAGTGGTAGGCAGGGGGCCCTTGGCGCTTTCTTT.